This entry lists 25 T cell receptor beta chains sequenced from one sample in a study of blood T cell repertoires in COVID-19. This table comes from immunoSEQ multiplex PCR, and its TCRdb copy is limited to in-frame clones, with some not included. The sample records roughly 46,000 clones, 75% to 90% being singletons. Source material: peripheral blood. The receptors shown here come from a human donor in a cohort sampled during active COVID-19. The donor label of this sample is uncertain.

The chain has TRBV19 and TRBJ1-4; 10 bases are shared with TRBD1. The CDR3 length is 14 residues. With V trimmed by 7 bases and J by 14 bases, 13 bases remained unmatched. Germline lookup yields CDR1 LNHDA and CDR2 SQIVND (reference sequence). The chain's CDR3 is CASTTTTGGKSLFF. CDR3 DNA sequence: TGTGCCAGTACCACTACGACAGGGGGCAAGTCGCTGTTTTTT.

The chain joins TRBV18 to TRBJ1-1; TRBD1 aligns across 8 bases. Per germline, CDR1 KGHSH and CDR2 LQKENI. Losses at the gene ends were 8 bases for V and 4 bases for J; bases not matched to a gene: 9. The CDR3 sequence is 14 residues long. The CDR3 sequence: CASRPPQGGTEAFF. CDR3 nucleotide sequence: TGTGCCAGCCGACCCCCACAGGGGGGCACTGAAGCTTTCTTT.

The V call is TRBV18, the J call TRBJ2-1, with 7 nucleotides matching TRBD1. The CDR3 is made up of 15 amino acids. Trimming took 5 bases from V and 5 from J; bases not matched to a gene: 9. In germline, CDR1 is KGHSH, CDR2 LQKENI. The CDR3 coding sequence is TGTGCCAGCTCATCAAGACAGGGCAGAGACAATGAGCAGTTCTTC. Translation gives CASSSRQGRDNEQFF. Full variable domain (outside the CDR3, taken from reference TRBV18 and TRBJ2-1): NAGVMQNPRHLVRRRGQEARLRCSPMKGHSHVYWYRQLPEEGLKFMVYLQKENIIDESGMPKERFSAEFPKEGPSILRIQQVVRGDSAAYFCASSSRQGRDNEQFFGPGTRLTVL.

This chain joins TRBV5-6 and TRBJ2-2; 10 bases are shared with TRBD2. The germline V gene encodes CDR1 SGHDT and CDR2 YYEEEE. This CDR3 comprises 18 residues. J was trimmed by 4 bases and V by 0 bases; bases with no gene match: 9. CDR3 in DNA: TGTGCCAGCAGCTTGGCGACTACATTAGCGGGGGGCACCGGGGAGCTGTTTTTT. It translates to CASSLATTLAGGTGELFF.

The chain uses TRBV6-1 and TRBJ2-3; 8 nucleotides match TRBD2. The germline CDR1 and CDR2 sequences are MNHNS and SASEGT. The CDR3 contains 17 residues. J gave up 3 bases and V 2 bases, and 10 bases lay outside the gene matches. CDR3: CASSENPRGAQTDTQYF. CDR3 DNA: TGTGCCAGCAGTGAAAACCCGCGGGGGGCCCAGACAGATACGCAGTATTTT.

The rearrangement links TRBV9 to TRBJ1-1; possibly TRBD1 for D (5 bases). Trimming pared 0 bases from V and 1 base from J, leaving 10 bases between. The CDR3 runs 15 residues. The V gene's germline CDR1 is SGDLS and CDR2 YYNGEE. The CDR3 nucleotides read TGTGCCAGCAGCGTAGATTGGAGGGGGAACACTGAAGCTTTCTTT. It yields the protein CASSVDWRGNTEAFF. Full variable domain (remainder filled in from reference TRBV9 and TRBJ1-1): DSGVTQTPKHLITATGQRVTLRCSPRSGDLSVYWYQQSLDQGLQFLIQYYNGEERAKGNILERFSAQQFPDLHSELNLSSLELGDSALYFCASSVDWRGNTEAFFGQGTRLTVV.

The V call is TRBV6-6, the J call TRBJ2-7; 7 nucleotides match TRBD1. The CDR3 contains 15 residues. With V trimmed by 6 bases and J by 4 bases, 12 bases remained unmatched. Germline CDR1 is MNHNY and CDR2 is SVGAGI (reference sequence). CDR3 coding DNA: TGTGCCAGCAGGTCGGTACAGGGGAGTCTATACGAGCAGTACTTC. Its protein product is CASRSVQGSLYEQYF.

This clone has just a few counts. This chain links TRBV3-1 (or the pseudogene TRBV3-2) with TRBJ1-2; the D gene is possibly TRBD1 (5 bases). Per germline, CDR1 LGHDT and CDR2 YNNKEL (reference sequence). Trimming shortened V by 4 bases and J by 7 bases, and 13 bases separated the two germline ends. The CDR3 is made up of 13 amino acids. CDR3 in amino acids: CASSPDGGSGYTF. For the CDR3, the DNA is TGTGCCAGCAGCCCCGACGGGGGAAGTGGCTACACCTTC.

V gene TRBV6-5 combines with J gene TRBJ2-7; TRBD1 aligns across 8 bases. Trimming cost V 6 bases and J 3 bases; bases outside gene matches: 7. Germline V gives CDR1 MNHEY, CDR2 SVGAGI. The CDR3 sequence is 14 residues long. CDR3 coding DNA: TGTGCCAGCAGGAGGTCCACAGGGGGCTACGAGCAGTACTTC. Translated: CASRRSTGGYEQYF.

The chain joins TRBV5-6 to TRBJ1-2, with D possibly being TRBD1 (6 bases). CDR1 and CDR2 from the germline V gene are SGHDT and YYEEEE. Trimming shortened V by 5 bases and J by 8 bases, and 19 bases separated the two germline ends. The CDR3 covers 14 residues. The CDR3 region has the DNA TGTGCCAGCAGTTCTGGATTCGGGGGGCAGGGCTACACCTTC. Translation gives CASSSGFGGQGYTF.

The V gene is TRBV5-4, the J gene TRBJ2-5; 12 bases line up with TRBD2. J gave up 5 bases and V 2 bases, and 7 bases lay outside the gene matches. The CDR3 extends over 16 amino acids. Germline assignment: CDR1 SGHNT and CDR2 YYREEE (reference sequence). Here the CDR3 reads CASSFPSGGVLETQYF. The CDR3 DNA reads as TGTGCCAGCAGCTTTCCTAGCGGGGGGGTCCTCGAGACCCAGTACTTC.

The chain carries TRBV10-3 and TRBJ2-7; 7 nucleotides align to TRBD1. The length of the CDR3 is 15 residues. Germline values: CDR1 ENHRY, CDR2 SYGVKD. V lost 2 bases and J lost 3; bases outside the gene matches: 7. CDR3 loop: CAISETGTAYYEQYF. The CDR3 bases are TGTGCCATCAGTGAGACCGGGACAGCCTACTACGAGCAGTACTTC.

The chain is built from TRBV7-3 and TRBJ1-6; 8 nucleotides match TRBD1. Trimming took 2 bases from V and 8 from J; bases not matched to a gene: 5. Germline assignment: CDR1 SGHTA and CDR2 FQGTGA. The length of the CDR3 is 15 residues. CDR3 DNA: TGTGCCAGCAGCTTAGGGGACAGGTGGGATTCACCCCTCCACTTT. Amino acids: CASSLGDRWDSPLHF.

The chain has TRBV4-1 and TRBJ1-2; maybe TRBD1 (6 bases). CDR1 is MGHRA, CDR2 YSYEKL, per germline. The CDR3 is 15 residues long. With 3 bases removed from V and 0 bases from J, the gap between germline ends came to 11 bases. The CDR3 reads CASSQGEGANYGYTF. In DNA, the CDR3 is TGCGCCAGCAGCCAGGGGGAGGGGGCTAACTATGGCTACACCTTC.

The CDR3 is CASSRPGRNEQYF. CDR3 DNA sequence: TGTGCCAGCAGCCGCCCAGGGAGGAACGAGCAGTACTTC. The chain couples TRBV6-2 or TRBV6-3 to TRBJ2-7, with D possibly TRBD2 on 6 matching bases. Germline-derived CDR1 and CDR2 are MNHEY and SVGEGT. Trimming shortened V by 6 bases and J by 5 bases, and 14 bases separated the two germline ends. The CDR3 length is 13 residues.

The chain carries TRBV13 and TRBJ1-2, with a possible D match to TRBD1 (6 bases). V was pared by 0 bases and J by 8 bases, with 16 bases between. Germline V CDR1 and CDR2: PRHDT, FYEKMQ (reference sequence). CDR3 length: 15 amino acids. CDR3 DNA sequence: TGTGCCAGCAGCTTAGGCACCCGGGGGGGGCGAGGCTACACCTTC. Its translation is CASSLGTRGGRGYTF.

This chain's CDR3 is CAISEWQGRAGANVLTF. In DNA form, the CDR3 reads TGTGCCATCAGTGAATGGCAGGGGAGGGCCGGGGCCAACGTCCTGACTTTC. J is TRBJ2-6 and V is TRBV10-3; D might be TRBD2 (7 bases). Trimming took 3 bases from V and 4 from J, leaving 16 bases between them. CDR3 length: 17 residues. Germline V lookup: CDR1 ENHRY, CDR2 SYGVKD.

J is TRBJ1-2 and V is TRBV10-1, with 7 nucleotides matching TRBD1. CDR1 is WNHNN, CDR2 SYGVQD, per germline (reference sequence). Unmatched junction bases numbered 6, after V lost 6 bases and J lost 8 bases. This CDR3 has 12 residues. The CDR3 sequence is CASRTGLRGYTF. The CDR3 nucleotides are TGCGCCAGCAGGACAGGGTTAAGAGGCTACACCTTC.

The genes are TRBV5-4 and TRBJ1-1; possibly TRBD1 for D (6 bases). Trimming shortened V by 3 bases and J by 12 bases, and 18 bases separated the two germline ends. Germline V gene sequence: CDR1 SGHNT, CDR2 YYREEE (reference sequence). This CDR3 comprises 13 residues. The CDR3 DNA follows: TGTGCCAGCAGCTCCCAAGGACAGAGAAGGTCTTTCTTT. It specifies CASSSQGQRRSFF.

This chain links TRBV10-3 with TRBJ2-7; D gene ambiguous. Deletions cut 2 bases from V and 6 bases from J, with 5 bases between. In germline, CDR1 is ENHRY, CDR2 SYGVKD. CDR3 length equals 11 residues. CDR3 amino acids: CAISEGGEQYF. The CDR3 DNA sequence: TGTGCCATCAGTGAGGGCGGCGAGCAGTACTTC.

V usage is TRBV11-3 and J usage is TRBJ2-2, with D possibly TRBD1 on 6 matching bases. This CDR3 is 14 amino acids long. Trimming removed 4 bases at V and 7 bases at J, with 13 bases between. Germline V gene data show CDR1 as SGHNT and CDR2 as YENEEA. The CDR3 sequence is CASSSAQGIGELFF. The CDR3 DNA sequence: TGTGCCAGCAGCTCAGCCCAGGGGATCGGGGAGCTGTTTTTT.

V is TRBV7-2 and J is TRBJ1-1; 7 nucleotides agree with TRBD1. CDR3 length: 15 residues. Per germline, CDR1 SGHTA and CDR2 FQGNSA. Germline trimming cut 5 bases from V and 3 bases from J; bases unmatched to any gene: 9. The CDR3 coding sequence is TGTGCCAGCAGCCCAACAGGGGTTCGAGACACTGAAGCTTTCTTT. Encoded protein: CASSPTGVRDTEAFF.

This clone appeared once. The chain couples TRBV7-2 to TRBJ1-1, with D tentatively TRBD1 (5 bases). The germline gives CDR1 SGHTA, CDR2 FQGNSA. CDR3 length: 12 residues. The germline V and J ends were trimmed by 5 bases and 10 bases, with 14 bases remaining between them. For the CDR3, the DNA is TGTGCCAGCAGCCTTAGGTTGGGGGGAGCTTTCTTT. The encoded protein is CASSLRLGGAFF.

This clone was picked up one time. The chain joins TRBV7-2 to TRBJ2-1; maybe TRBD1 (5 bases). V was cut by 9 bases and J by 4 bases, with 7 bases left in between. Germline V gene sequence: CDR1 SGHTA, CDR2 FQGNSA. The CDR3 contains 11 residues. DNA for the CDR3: TGTGCCAGTCGACAGTACAATGAGCAGTTCTTC. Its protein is CASRQYNEQFF.

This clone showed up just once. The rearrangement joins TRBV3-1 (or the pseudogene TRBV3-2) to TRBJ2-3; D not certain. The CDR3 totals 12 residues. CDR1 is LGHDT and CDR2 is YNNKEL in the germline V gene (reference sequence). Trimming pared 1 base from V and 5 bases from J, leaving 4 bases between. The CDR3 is CASSQVRDTQYF. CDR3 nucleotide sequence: TGTGCCAGCAGCCAAGTTCGAGATACGCAGTATTTT.